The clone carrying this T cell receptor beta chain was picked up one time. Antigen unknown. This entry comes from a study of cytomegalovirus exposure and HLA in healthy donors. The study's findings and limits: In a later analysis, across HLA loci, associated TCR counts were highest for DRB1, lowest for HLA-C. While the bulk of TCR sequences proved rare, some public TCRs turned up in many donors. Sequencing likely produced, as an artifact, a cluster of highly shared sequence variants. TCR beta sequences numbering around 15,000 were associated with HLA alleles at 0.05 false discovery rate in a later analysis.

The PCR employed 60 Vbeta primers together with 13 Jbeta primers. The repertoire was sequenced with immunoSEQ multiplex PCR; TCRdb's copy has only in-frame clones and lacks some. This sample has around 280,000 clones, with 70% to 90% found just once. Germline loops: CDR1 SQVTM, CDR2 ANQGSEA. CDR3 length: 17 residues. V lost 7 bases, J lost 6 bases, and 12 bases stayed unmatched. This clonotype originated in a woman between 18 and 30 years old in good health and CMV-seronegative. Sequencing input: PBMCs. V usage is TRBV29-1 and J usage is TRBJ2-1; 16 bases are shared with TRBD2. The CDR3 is CSAWGGTSGGATNEQFF. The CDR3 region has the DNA TGCAGCGCCTGGGGAGGGACTAGCGGGGGGGCTACCAATGAGCAGTTCTTC.